This T cell receptor beta chain was observed in a study of cytomegalovirus exposure and HLA in healthy donors. About this clone itself: Its antigen is unknown.

CDR1 is LGHNT and CDR2 is FRNRAP in the germline V gene. This CDR3 comprises 21 residues. General study points: A later analysis found most CMV-associated TCR beta chains apparently HLA-restricted. The records held CMV serostatus as the only immune exposure information. The study labeled 150 or so TCR beta chains cytomegalovirus-associated.

Both 60 Vbeta primers and 13 Jbeta primers went into the PCR. Original processing notes: Approximately 12 million of 65 million to 95 million unique TCR beta chains were shared, per a later count. Measured with immunoSEQ multiplex PCR; TCRdb has only the in-frame clones, and not every one. The D gene and trimming were derived from the DNA, and the V and J assignments and clone size from that table. The sample holds over 150,000 clones, approximately 88% seen once. The sample taken for sequencing was PBMCs. The J gene is TRBJ2-5, the V gene TRBV12-5; 8 bases map to TRBD1. The DNA end is a closer match to TRBJ2-7, so the J assignment may be wrong. The TCR comes from a woman aged 30 to 39 in good health and CMV-seronegative. CDR3 in amino acids: CASGLVEKDRESSHDPYEQYF. The CDR3 coding sequence is TGTGCTAGTGGTTTGGTGGAGAAGGACAGGGAGAGTTCTCATGACCCCTACGAGCAGTACTTC.